This T cell receptor beta chain was retrieved from a study of shared clonotypes between healthy human individuals (dated by TCRdb to 2018 to 2020). About the investigation overall: The cohort comprised a couple of women and three men aged 18 to 49 years. The study deeply sequenced blood TCR repertoires of several healthy adults to estimate repertoire size and the extent of clonotype sharing between individuals. Libraries were prepared and TCR repertoires were sequenced by different laboratories using diverse techniques, in order to increase sequencing depth and limit assay-specific biases. Leukapheresis yielded between about 0.8 and 8.9 billion PBMCs per donor. Points the paper makes about the study in general: Based on pairwise subsampling, the degree of clonotype sharing among donors was expected to be affected by sequencing depth. Sampling was limited to blood, and TCR repertoires in tissue likely differ from TCR repertoires in blood. Because the study included only a small number of donors, the genetic and exposure-history diversity represented was limited.

TCR CDR3 regions were amplified from genomic DNA by multiplex PCR using the deep immunoSEQ assay. For each cell subset, the extracted genomic DNA was distributed evenly across all wells of several immunoSEQ 96-well plates, and each plate served as one replicate. Each replicate PCR for unsorted PBMC received about 310 ng genomic DNA, equal to 30,000 or so T cell genomes. Ten immunoSEQ deep assay plates were used to sequence unsorted PBMC genomic DNA. Purified libraries were measured with a Qubit 3.0 fluorometer, size-checked on a Bioanalyzer 2100, and measured again with the KAPA Library Quantification kit. Each immunoSEQ 96-well plate was sequenced on its own single-read 150-cycle Illumina NextSeq 550 flow cell. The paper's data handling went like this. Because the immunoSEQ output included only junctional sequences and no quality scores, the filtering could not be the same as the filtering used for full-length reads. To assign V/J genes and CDR3, sequences were annotated against IMGT germline references using PyIR, a Python wrapper for IgBLAST v1.9. Reads were removed for weak V/J assignments (E-value above 1e-6), missing CDR3, stop codons, out-of-frame junctions, or ambiguous translated residues. A V3J clonotype was defined by an identical inferred V gene, J gene, and CDR3 amino acid sequence. To compute the percentage overlap between repertoires, the number of shared unique clonotypes was divided by the size of the smaller repertoire. Three approaches were used to assess repertoire richness: RTK rarefaction, the Chao1 estimator, and Recon v2.1 estimates of unobserved clonotypes. Drawn from immuneACCESS, this table holds only the in-frame rearrangements with V and J called that TCRdb kept. Clones are partly lost; checked studies trace under half to an unresolved V gene and leave the rest unexplained. V, J and clone size reflect that table, while D and trimming were determined from the DNA. The sample profile shows around 480,000 clones; roughly 79% of them were found once. The ten largest clones add up to approximately 13% of the sample.

With respect to this clone: Its recognized antigen is unknown. No base qualities exist here, and no much larger clone lies one base off it.

The germline V gene provides CDR1 SNHLY and CDR2 FYNNEI. Deletion took 6 bases off V and 0 bases off J, with a span of 10 bases between the germline ends. The CDR3 has 14 amino acids, counting the end cysteine and phenylalanine. Of the read, only the CDR3 DNA is kept; its 42 bases are in frame from base 1. The donors were healthy, HIV-negative adults who had no recently reported acute infections or vaccinations. Every donor was a Caucasian adult residing in Nashville, Tennessee, USA. In the unsorted samples, around 81 million PBMCs were counted, and genomic DNA was extracted using the QIAamp DNA Blood Mini kit. Blood was obtained by leukapheresis, after which PBMCs were separated by Ficoll-Histopaque density gradient centrifugation and cryopreserved in liquid nitrogen vapor phase.

Sequencing was carried out using PBMCs. This receptor was taken from a woman in her forties in good health. Some clones in this sample may be carry-over from other donors' samples. This sequence uses TRBV2 and TRBJ2-3; the D gene cannot be named for sure. The CDR3 loop reads CASSRSPSTDTQYF. The DNA reads TGTGCCAGCAGCAGGTCGCCCAGCACAGATACGCAGTATTTT.